The 7 T cell receptor beta chains below were found in one sample sequenced in a study of shared clonotypes between healthy human individuals. Assay used: immunoSEQ multiplex PCR; TCRdb lists only in-frame clones, some missing. The data contain around 690,000 clones, about 90% of them singletons. Sequenced material: memory CD8+ T cells from PBMCs. The subset was: CD45RO+ cells pooled with CCR7-negative TemRA cells. These receptor sequences come from a man between 18 and 29 years old in good health. Some clones in this sample may be carry-over from other donors' samples.

This chain links TRBV2 with TRBJ1-2; D is unclear. The ends were cut back, 3 bases at V and 0 bases at J, with 8 bases in the middle. The CDR3 extends over 14 amino acids. The germline CDR1 and CDR2 sequences are SNHLY and FYNNEI. The CDR3 region has the DNA TGTGCCAGCAGTGATCGCCAGGCTAACTATGGCTACACCTTC. This translates into CASSDRQANYGYTF.

This chain uses TRBV11-2 with TRBJ2-7; TRBD2 matches 8 bases. The ends lost 0 bases at V and 3 bases at J; junction bases unmatched: 10. This CDR3 comprises 17 residues. Germline CDR1 reads SGHAT; CDR2 reads FQNNGV. CDR3 in DNA: TGTGCCAGCAGCTTAGATCTCCCAGCGGGGGCCCGCTACGAGCAGTACTTC. Protein: CASSLDLPAGARYEQYF.

DNA of the CDR3: TGTGCCAGCAGTGATCCTCCCCCCGCGGTGGGGAGCAATCAGCCCCAGCATTTT. Residues: CASSDPPPAVGSNQPQHF. The chain recombines TRBV6-1 with TRBJ1-5; D is ambiguous. V was clipped by 3 bases and J by 1 base, with 19 bases between them. The CDR3 extends over 18 amino acids. The V gene's germline CDR1 is MNHNS and CDR2 SASEGT.

This clone occurred a few times. The chain combines TRBV7-8 with TRBJ1-1; the match to TRBD1 covers 7 bases. Unmatched junction bases numbered 8, after V lost 3 bases and J lost 7 bases. Germline lookup yields CDR1 SGHVS and CDR2 FQNEAQ. The CDR3 has 14 amino acids. CDR3 residues: CASSLETGVIEAFF. CDR3 coding DNA: TGTGCCAGCAGCTTGGAAACAGGGGTGATTGAAGCTTTCTTT.

This clone was seen once. The chain combines TRBV6-6 with TRBJ2-2; TRBD2 agrees at 9 bases. V lost 0 bases and J lost 2; bases outside the gene matches: 1. The CDR3 has 16 residues. The germline V gene encodes CDR1 MNHNY and CDR2 SVGAGI (reference sequence). The CDR3 here is CASSYSLAGNTGELFF. Here the CDR3 DNA reads TGTGCCAGCAGTTACTCCCTAGCGGGAAACACCGGGGAGCTGTTTTTT.

The chain is built from TRBV9 and TRBJ2-7; weak D call: TRBD1 (6 bases). Per germline, CDR1 SGDLS and CDR2 YYNGEE. V was cut by 4 bases and J by 3 bases, with 11 bases left in between. The CDR3 spans 13 residues. CDR3 residues: CASSTRDNYEQYF. CDR3 nucleotide sequence: TGTGCCAGCAGCACTCGGGACAACTACGAGCAGTACTTC.

This chain connects TRBV7-9 to TRBJ2-5; D is unresolved. CDR3 length: 16 amino acids. Trimming removed 2 bases from V and 2 bases from J, with 15 bases in between. Germline V gene sequence: CDR1 SEHNR, CDR2 FQNEAQ (reference sequence). The CDR3 nucleotides read TGTGCCAGCAGCTTAAATCTGGGGATCATTCAAGAGACCCAGTACTTC. Protein product: CASSLNLGIIQETQYF. The whole variable domain, remainder taken from reference TRBV7-9 and TRBJ2-5, is DTGVSQNPRHKITKRGQNVTFRCDPISEHNRLYWYRQTLGQGPEFLTYFQNEAQLEKSRLLSDRFSAERPKGSFSTLEIQRTEQGDSAMYLCASSLNLGIIQETQYFGPGTRLLVL.